The source of this TCR beta chain is a study of CD8+ T cells in alopecia areata. As for treatment: oral pan-JAK inhibitor, 5-10 mg twice daily. From PBMCs, CD4+ and CD8+ T cells were sorted. CDR1 SQVTM and CDR2 ANQGSEA come from the germline V gene. The CDR3 runs 11 residues. Trimming removed 6 bases from V and 9 bases from J; junction bases left unmatched: 4. A few counts support this clone. Antigen specificity is unknown. Overall study findings and caveats: On tofacitinib, scalp clonality and expanded CD8+ clones among top 100 fell significantly. Many expanded lesional clones persisted in scalp and blood during tofacitinib treatment. Clonality was higher in lesional than normal scalp, especially in alopecia totalis/universalis.

Extracted RNA was reverse transcribed, and the resulting cDNA served as sequencing template. Only in-frame clones appear in the TCRdb table, and some are missing; sequencing was by immunoSEQ multiplex PCR. The sample carries 150,000 to 250,000 clones, over 45% recorded once. The V call is TRBV29-1, the J call TRBJ2-1, with 8 bases matching TRBD1. The specimen was CD4+ T cells sorted from blood, collected at week 24, from a patient treated with tofacitinib. The sequence was obtained from a human donor with alopecia areata. In DNA form, the CDR3 reads TGCAGCGTGGACACAGGGGGTGAGCAGTTCTTC. It is translated as CSVDTGGEQFF.